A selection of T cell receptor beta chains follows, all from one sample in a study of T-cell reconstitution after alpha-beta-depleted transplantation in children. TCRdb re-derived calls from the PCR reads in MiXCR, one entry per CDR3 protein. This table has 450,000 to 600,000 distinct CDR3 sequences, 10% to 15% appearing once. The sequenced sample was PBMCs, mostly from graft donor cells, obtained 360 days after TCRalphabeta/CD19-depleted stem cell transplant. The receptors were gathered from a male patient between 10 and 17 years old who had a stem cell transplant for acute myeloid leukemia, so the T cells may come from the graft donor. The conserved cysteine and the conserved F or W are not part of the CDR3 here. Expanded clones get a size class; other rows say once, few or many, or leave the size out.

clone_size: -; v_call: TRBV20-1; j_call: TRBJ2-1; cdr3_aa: SATQPGLAGMDNEQF
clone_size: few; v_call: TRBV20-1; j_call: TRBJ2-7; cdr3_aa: SAPRQGWDYEQY
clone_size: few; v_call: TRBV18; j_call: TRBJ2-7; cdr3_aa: ASSPRTGVSPYEQY
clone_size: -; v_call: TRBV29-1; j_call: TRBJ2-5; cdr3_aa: SVEPRADGNRETQY
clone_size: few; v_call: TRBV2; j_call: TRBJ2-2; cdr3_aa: ASGGLPGQQNTGELF
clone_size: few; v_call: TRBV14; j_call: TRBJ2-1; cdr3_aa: ASSPRLKLGLAAYNEQF
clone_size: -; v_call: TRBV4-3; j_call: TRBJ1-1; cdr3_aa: ASSQFGGGNTEAF
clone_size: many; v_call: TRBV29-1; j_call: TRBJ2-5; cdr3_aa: SVAGLYQETQY
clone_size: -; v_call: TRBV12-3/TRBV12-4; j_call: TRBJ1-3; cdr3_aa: ASRGMDSLLSGNTIY
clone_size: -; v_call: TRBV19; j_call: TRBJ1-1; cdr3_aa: ASSLHSNTEAF
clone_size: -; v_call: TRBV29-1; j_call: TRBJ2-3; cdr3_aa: SVEGSGHPSTDTQY
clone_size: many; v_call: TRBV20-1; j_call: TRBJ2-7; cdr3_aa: SASPGLGFSYEQY
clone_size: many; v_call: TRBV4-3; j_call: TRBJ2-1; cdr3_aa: ASSLGRGVSSHEQF
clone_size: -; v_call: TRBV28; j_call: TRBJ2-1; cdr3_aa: ASSLWGLALSNEQF
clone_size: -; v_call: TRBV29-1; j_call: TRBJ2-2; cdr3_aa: SVEDLGARQTGELF
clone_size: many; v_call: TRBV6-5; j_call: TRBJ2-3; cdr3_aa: ASSPWVSSTDTQY
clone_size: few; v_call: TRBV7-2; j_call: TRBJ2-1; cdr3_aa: ASSLAGQISYNEQF
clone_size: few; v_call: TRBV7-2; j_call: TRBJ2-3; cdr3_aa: ASSLAPLGDTQY
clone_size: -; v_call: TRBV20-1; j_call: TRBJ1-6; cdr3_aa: SARAETTGGYSPLH
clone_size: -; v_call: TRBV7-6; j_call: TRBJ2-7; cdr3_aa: ASSLVAQWAGGTSYEQY
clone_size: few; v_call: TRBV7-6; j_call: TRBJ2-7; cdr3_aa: ASSPAGTGIYEQY
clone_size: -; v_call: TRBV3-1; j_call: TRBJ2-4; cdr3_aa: ASSQDIGHKNIQY
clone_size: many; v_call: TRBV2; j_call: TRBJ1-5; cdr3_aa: ASRTGRLGVHQDSNQPQH
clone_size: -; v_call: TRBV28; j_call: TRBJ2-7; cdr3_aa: ASSSTGTLQEQY
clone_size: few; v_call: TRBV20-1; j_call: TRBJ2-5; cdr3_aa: CARPRLAVGPQETQY
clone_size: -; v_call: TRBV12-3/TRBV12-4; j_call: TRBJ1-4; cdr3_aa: ASRISQGREKLF
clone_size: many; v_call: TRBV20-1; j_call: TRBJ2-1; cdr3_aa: SASPGLANYNEQF
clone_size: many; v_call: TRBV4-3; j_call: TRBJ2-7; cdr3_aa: ASSQDGPSYEQY
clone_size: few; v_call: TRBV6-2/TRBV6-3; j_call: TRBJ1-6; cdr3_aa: ASSYRGTAVDSPLH
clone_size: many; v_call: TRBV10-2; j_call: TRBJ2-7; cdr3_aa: ASSETDSLTLSSYEQY
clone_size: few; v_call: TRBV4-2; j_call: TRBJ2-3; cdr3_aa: ASSPRTSGRAWADTQY
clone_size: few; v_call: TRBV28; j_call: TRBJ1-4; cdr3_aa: ASSWTDFNEKLF
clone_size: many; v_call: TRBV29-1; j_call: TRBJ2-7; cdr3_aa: SVIVTSGRGEQY
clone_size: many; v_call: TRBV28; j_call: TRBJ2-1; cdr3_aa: ASSFMNRRSSSYNEQF
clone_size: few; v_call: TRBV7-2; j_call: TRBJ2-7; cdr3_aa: ASSFSGSGEQY
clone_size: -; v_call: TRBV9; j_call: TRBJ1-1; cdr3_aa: ASSVALGRRARPEAF
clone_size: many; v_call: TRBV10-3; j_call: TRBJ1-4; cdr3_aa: AIRAGVEEKLF
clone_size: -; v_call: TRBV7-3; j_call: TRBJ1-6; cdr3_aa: ASSLTMGPGGPLH
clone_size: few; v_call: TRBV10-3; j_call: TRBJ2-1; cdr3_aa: AISTSGRVENEQF
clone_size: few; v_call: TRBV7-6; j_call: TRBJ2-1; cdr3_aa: ASSPTQVYNEQF
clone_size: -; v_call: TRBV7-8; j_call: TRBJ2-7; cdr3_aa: ASSQQSKSGLPHYEQY
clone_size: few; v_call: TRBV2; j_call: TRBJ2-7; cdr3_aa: ASSHSQLAGVFYEQY
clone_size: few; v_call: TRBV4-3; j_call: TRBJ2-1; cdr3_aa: ASSQGELAGNEQF
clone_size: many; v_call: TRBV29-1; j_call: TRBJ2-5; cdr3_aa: SVVGQGADRETQY
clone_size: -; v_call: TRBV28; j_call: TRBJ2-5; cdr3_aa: ASSLAALGTGVAETQY
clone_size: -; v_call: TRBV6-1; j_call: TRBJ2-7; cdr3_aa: ASSPQGSGYEQY
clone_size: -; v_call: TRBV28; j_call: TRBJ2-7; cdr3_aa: ASSLVWREQY
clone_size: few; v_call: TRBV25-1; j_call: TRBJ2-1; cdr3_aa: ASSEYYGAMDNEQF
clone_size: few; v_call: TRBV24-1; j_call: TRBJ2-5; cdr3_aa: ATSDLGETQY
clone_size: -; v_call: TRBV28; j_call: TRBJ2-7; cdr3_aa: AAREYEQY
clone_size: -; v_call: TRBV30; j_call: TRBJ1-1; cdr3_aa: AWEGQGRAF
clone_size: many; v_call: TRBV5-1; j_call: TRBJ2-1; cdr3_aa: ASSFPGTSGNNEQF
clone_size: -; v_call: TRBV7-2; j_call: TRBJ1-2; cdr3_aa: ASSSVGGINYGYT
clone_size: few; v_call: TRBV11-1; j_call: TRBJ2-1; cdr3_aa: ASSLAPLAGGRGSYNEQF
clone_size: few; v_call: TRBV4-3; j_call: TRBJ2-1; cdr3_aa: ASSQGRSYNEQF
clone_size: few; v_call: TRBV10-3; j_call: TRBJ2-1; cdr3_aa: AISESGASIGNEQF
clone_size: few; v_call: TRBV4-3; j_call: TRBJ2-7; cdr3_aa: ASSRSISYEQY
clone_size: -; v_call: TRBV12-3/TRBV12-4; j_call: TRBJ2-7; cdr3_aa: ASTLDVDYEQY
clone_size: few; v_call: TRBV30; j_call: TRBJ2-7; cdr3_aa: AWIGGSSYEQY
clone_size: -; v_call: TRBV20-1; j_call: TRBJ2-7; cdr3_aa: SAPKTDYEQY